This T cell receptor (beta chain) comes out of a study of graft-versus-host responses after intestinal transplantation. Points from the study as a whole: Recipient marrow harbored GvH clones, some of which surfaced first in ileum or blood.

There are 15 residues in the CDR3. The germline V gene has CDR1 MNHNY and CDR2 SVGAGI (reference sequence). V dropped 4 bases and J dropped 2 bases, with 12 bases sitting between them. This clone was found a few times. What it recognizes is unknown. Repertoires were generated with immunoSEQ multiplex PCR, while TCRdb's copy carries only in-frame clones and drops some. Of about 110,000 clones in the sample, 90% to 95% were seen once. This material consisted of unstimulated CD4+ T cells sorted from spleen or lymph node cells, taken before transplant. The rearrangement links TRBV6-6 to TRBJ1-3; no clear D gene. The TCR sequence derives from a human donor who was the organ donor for an intestinal transplant. CDR3 in amino acids: CASSSLGIAGNTIYF. CDR3 sequence (DNA): TGTGCCAGCAGTTCGCTGGGGATCGCTGGAAACACCATATATTTT.